These T cell receptor beta chains were read from a single sample in a study of a mutant IDH1 vaccine in newly diagnosed glioma. The table came from immunoSEQ multiplex PCR; TCRdb's copy has only in-frame clones and leaves some out. Of approximately 67,000 clones listed, about 80% are singletons. Their recognized antigens are unknown. The source was PBMCs, collected from a glioma patient whose treatment included an IDH1 peptide vaccine. The receptor set was obtained from a man aged 18 to 30 with glioma. The CDR3 runs from the conserved cysteine through the conserved F or W. Fields, in order: V gene, clone size, D gene, J gene, CDR3 DNA, CDR3 protein. The D gene is left open where the match is weak. Size is stated for part of the rows, as once, few or many counts, or as a class when the clone is expanded.

TRBV9,few,-,TRBJ1-1,TGTGCCAGCAGCGCCGGAAGCGGCACTGAAGCTTTCTTT,CASSAGSGTEAFF
TRBV6-6,-,-,TRBJ2-3,TGTGCCAGCAGTCGCGGACTACCCAGAGATACGCAGTATTTT,CASSRGLPRDTQYF
TRBV4-3,-,-,TRBJ2-3,TGCGCCAGCAGCCCAGAGGGACTGACGGGAGTGACAGATACGCAGTATTTT,CASSPEGLTGVTDTQYF
TRBV11-2,-,TRBD1,TRBJ1-1,TGTGCCAGCAGCCAACAACCGGGACAGGGGGCCGGGCGGGCTTTCTTT,CASSQQPGQGAGRAFF
TRBV6-4,-,-,TRBJ1-1,TGTGCCGGGCAAGGCGCTTTCTTT,CAGQGAFF
TRBV10-3,-,TRBD1,TRBJ1-4,TGTGCCTCACAGGGGCTTGGGGAAAAACTGTTTTTT,CASQGLGEKLFF
TRBV25-1,-,TRBD2,TRBJ2-7,TGTGCCTTTAAACTACGGACTAGCGGCACCGGGGGCGAGCAGTACTTC,CAFKLRTSGTGGEQYF
TRBV7-2,-,-,TRBJ2-5,TGTGCCAGCAGCTTAAGCGAGACCCAGTACTTC,CASSLSETQYF
TRBV12-5,-,TRBD1,TRBJ2-7,TGTGCTAGTGCTCCCCCCGACAGGGTCTGGAGCTCCTACGAGCAGTACTTC,CASAPPDRVWSSYEQYF
TRBV29-1,-,TRBD1,TRBJ2-4,TGCAGCGTGGCCGCCGGGACAGGGGACTACATTCAGTACTTC,CSVAAGTGDYIQYF
TRBV19,-,-,TRBJ1-2,TGTGCCAGTAGCCTTGAAACGGGATCCTATGGCTACACCTTC,CASSLETGSYGYTF
TRBV20-1,-,-,TRBJ2-7,TGCAGTGCAGGGGATGGCTACGAGCAGTACTTC,CSAGDGYEQYF
TRBV9,-,TRBD2,TRBJ2-7,TGTGCCAGCAGCGCCTCGACTAGCGGGAGTTCCTACGAGCAGTACTTC,CASSASTSGSSYEQYF
TRBV6-1,-,-,TRBJ1-3,TGTGCCAGCAAAGGATTAACCCCGGGGAACACCATATATTTT,CASKGLTPGNTIYF
TRBV5-6,-,-,TRBJ1-2,TGTGCCAGCAGCTTTCTTGGGCGAAAGTCAAATGGCTACACCTTC,CASSFLGRKSNGYTF
TRBV6-5,-,-,TRBJ1-1,TGTGCCAGCAGTTACTCGTACGACAGATCGAACACTGAAGCTTTCTTT,CASSYSYDRSNTEAFF
TRBV5-1,-,TRBD2,TRBJ2-1,TGCGCCAGCAGCTGGTCTCCTAGCGGGGGAGAGTACAATGAGCAGTTCTTC,CASSWSPSGGEYNEQFF
TRBV7-2,-,TRBD2,TRBJ2-5,TGTGCCAGCAGCTCAAGAGGACTAGCGGAGACCCAAGAGACCCAGTACTTC,CASSSRGLAETQETQYF
TRBV1,-,-,TRBJ2-1,TGCACCAGCAGCCCCGGACTAGCGGTTTACTACAATGAGCAGTTCTTC,CTSSPGLAVYYNEQFF
TRBV15,-,-,TRBJ1-4,TGTGCCACCAGCAGAGATCGAGGTGAAAAACTGTTTTTT,CATSRDRGEKLFF
TRBV23-1,many,-,TRBJ2-1,TGCGCCAGCAGTCAAGCGGGGCCAGGGGTAGGGTGGGTTAGATACAATGAGCAGTTCTTC,CASSQAGPGVGWVRYNEQFF
TRBV11-1,-,-,TRBJ2-7,TGTGCCAGCAGCTTAGAACCAGGACACGCCGACGGGCAGTACTTC,CASSLEPGHADGQYF